This is a list of T cell receptor beta chains from one sample in a study of T cells in localized non-small cell lung cancer. Sequencing used immunoSEQ multiplex PCR; TCRdb keeps in-frame clones, though not all of them. This repertoire shows about 15,000 clones, around 85% found once; its top ten account for about 22%. The source was peripheral blood, collected before any cancer treatment. The origin of the receptors is a female donor over 55 with stage I squamous cell lung carcinoma. The conserved cysteine and the conserved F or W are not part of the CDR3 here. Fields, in order: clone size, D gene, V gene, CDR3 protein. D genes are given only for firm matches. The size field is filled for only some rows; it gives once, few, many or a size class.

few - TRBV11-2 ASSLVGSQF
- - TRBV27 ASSLSITGRAREH
- TRBD1 TRBV19 ATSTGQGSPYEQY
- TRBD1 TRBV14 ASSQDGTGVSLNTEAF
- - TRBV28 ASSFPAQVQGRGGYT
- - TRBV19 ASSMDSSNEKLF
few TRBD2 TRBV7-3 ASSHPGLAPNEQF
- - TRBV9 ASSVGGAYNEKLF
once - TRBV6-5 ASINRAGANVLT
- - TRBV5-1 ASSAWVGGNEQY
- - TRBV11-3 ASSLEGLSHTQY
few - TRBV14 ASSQELGGEKLF
- - TRBV5-1 ASSLGTDDYGYT
- TRBD2 TRBV11-2 ASSSETGLAVGEQY
- TRBD2 TRBV6-4 ASSAHPSGEPYEQY
- - TRBV5-1 ASSPDPPQQF
- TRBD1 TRBV25-1 ASGGQGRPTQY
- - TRBV29-1 SVRRTENTEAF
- - TRBV10-1 ASSDKDNQPQH
- - TRBV25-1 ASSESGRSNQPQH
- TRBD2 TRBV4-1 ASSQETGGNTGELF
- - TRBV5-6 ASSLGLLSSYNEQF
- - TRBV4-3 ASSQERENYYEQY
- TRBD1 TRBV6-5 ASSYSNRGNNEQF
few - TRBV2 ASSVQGSGYEQY
- TRBD1 TRBV11-2 ASSTRQGRTEAF
large - TRBV11-3 ASSKRAGSTDTQY
once - TRBV5-4 ASSLGGSNYGYT
- - TRBV5-6 ASSPGPLNYGYT
- - TRBV19 ASSIVAGDRGRDTQY
- - TRBV7-2 ASSPSRGYNEQF
- TRBD1 TRBV5-1 ASSLKGATYNEQF
- - TRBV9 ASSPETGINEQF
few TRBD2 TRBV4-3 ASSQDFGRGTTYEQY
- - TRBV27 ASSLSGAHNEQF
- - TRBV6-5 ASSSSYTQY
- - TRBV4-2 ASSLTGATNEKLF
- - TRBV9 ASSVTVTAEADTQY
- TRBD2 TRBV29-1 SLTSGYQETQY
- - TRBV6-5 ASLSAGEENTEAF
- - TRBV27 ASSLGASANTEAF
- TRBD1 TRBV5-8 ASSLTRTGYGYT